This TCR beta chain is from a study of Ad26.COV2.S vaccination and SARS-CoV-2 variants. The CDR3 has 14 amino acids. The germline gives CDR1 LGHDT, CDR2 YNNKEL (reference sequence). Losses at the gene ends were 0 bases for V and 2 bases for J; bases not matched to a gene: 1. Indicated treatment: about 20 received Ad26.COV2.S at low or high dose, single or two shots; roughly five received placebo; per-sample allocation not given. Sampling happened 63 days after the first vaccine or placebo injection. Measured with immunoSEQ multiplex PCR; TCRdb has only the in-frame clones, and not every one. This table holds roughly 680,000 clones, roughly 90% found once.

The starting material was peripheral blood, obtained in a trial of Ad26.COV2.S vaccine versus placebo. The chain has TRBV3-1 (or the pseudogene TRBV3-2) and TRBJ2-7, with TRBD1 matching over 7 bases. The TCR sequence derives from a person between 18 and 60 years old who received the Ad26.COV2.S COVID-19 vaccine or a placebo. The CDR3 protein is CASSQDQGAYEQYF. The CDR3, as DNA: TGTGCCAGCAGCCAAGATCAGGGGGCCTACGAGCAGTACTTC.